These 29 T cell receptor beta chains originate from one sample sequenced in a study of blood T cells in healthy people across ages. The authors ran a second PCR of about 7 to 11 cycles using a sample-barcoded 5' primer and a J-beta primer mix. TCRdb used MiXCR to reprocess the 5' RACE reads, holding one entry per CDR3 protein. The sample carries 870,000 or so distinct CDR3 sequences, 29% recorded once. Specimen: blood. The origin of the receptors is a woman aged 80 or over in good health.

In its sample, this clonotype was seen a few times. This chain joins TRBV7-9 and TRBJ1-5, with 7 positions matching TRBD1. With 5 bases clipped from V and 4 bases from J, the junction kept 8 bases outside the gene matches. The CDR3 extends over 15 amino acids. CDR1 and CDR2 (germline): SEHNR, FQNEAQ (reference sequence). The CDR3 loop reads CASSDPGTANQPQHF. CDR3 nucleotide sequence: TGTGCCAGCAGCGATCCCGGGACAGCAAATCAGCCCCAGCATTTT.

This clonotype was seen at least ten times. Here the CDR3 DNA reads TGTGCCAGCAGCCGGGAAACAAGGGACATTCAGTACTTC. It codes for CASSRETRDIQYF. The chain uses TRBV7-2 and TRBJ2-4; a weak D match, TRBD2 (5 bases). V was clipped by 5 bases and J by 8 bases, with 13 bases between them. Germline V lookup: CDR1 SGHTA, CDR2 FQGNSA. The CDR3 runs 13 residues.

The chain carries TRBV12-3 or TRBV12-4 and TRBJ2-3; a weak D match, TRBD1 (5 bases). The CDR3 extends over 15 amino acids. Trimming removed 5 bases at V and 4 bases at J, with 16 bases between. CDR3 in amino acids: CASSESTVRADTQYF. DNA of the CDR3: TGTGCCAGCAGTGAATCGACAGTGAGAGCAGATACGCAGTATTTT.

This chain joins TRBV27 and TRBJ2-7; the D gene is possibly TRBD1 (6 bases). V lost 5 bases and J lost 12, with 23 bases in between. CDR1 is MNHEY and CDR2 is SMNVEV in the germline V gene (reference sequence). The CDR3 has 14 residues. CDR3 amino acids: CASSPYNRDTRVYF. In DNA form, the CDR3 reads TGTGCCAGCAGTCCCTATAACCGGGACACCCGGGTGTACTTC.

The chain combines TRBV7-9 with TRBJ2-3, with 8 bases that match TRBD1. The CDR3 covers 18 residues. V gave up 1 base and J gave up 2 bases; unmatched junction bases: 11. In germline, CDR1 is SEHNR, CDR2 FQNEAQ (reference sequence). CDR3 sequence: CASSLVIVTGGDTDTQYF. CDR3 coding DNA: TGTGCCAGCAGCTTAGTAATCGTCACAGGGGGAGACACAGATACGCAGTATTTT.

This clonotype was seen only once. This may stem from a read error, because a much larger clone lies one nucleotide away. The rearrangement joins TRBV3-1 to TRBJ1-2; D unresolved. CDR3 length: 13 residues. In germline, CDR1 is LGHDT, CDR2 YNNKEL (reference sequence). This chain's CDR3 is CVSSSTLLGGYTF. In nucleotides, the CDR3 is TGTGTCAGCAGTTCTACACTCTTGGGAGGCTACACCTTC. Full variable domain (rest looked up from reference TRBV3-1 and TRBJ1-2): DTAVSQTPKYLVTQMGNDKSIKCEQNLGHDTMYWYKQDSKKFLKIMFSYNNKELIINETVPNRFSPKSPDKAHLNLHINSLELGDSAVYFCVSSSTLLGGYTFGSGTRLTVV.

This clonotype was recorded at least ten times. The genes are TRBV20-1 and TRBJ1-2; D call uncertain. V was shortened by 4 bases and J by 1 base, with 7 bases between the two germline ends. The CDR3 sequence is 12 residues long. From germline, CDR1 is DFQATT and CDR2 SNEGSKA (reference sequence). CDR3 residues: CSATPDNYGYTF. The CDR3, as DNA: TGCAGTGCTACTCCGGATAACTATGGCTACACCTTC.

The count of this clonotype is one. The chain links TRBV12-3 or TRBV12-4 to TRBJ2-5, with D unclear. The end of the DNA aligns better with TRBJ2-7, so the J call may be wrong. The CDR3 contains 14 residues. Written as DNA, the CDR3 is TGTGCCAGCAGTTTTGTTAGAAGGGTGTCCGAGCAGTACTTC. Translated, it gives CASSFVRRVSEQYF.

Points on this clonotype: This may arise from a read error, as a much more abundant clone is one base away. This rearrangement joins TRBV6-2 or TRBV6-3 to TRBJ2-7; 10 bases align to TRBD2. The length of the CDR3 is 16 residues. V shed 0 bases, J shed 7 bases, and the junction held 9 bases outside the gene matches. CDR1 is MNHEY, CDR2 SVGEGT, per germline. The CDR3 nucleotides are TGTGCCAGCAGTTACTCTAGCGGGGGGCTTTACAATGAGCAGTACTTC. Its protein product is CASSYSSGGLYNEQYF.

About this clonotype: This may be a read error: a much more frequent sequence differs by one nucleotide. V usage is TRBV15 and J usage is TRBJ1-4; D not resolved. The CDR3 is 15 residues long. Germline CDR1 and CDR2: LNHNV and YYDKDF (reference sequence). CDR3 sequence (DNA): TGTGCCACCGGCAGAGAGAGGTCCAACTATGAAAAACTGTTTTTT. Translating gives CATGRERSNYEKLFF.

This clonotype came up a few times. The rearrangement links TRBV6-1 to TRBJ1-4; 10 bases are a match to TRBD1. Germline CDR1 is MNHNS and CDR2 is SASEGT. Trimming removed 0 bases from V and 5 bases from J; junction bases left unmatched: 3. The CDR3 has 16 residues. The CDR3 DNA sequence: TGTGCCAGCAGTGAAGCGGAGGGACAGGGGAATGAAAAACTGTTTTTT. This translates into CASSEAEGQGNEKLFF.

There are many counts of this clonotype. This chain links TRBV7-2 with TRBJ1-2; D is unclear. Germline V gives CDR1 SGHTA, CDR2 FQGNSA. The CDR3 is 12 amino acids. Trimming cost V 7 bases and J 4 bases, with 10 bases left between them. CDR3 bases: TGTGCCAGCACCGACGGTCCCTATGGCTACACCTTC. Protein: CASTDGPYGYTF.

This clonotype was counted at least ten times. The germline gene is not matched at one end of the junction; a read error may be the cause. V and J are TRBV3-1 and TRBJ2-1; D is ambiguous. The CDR3 contains 11 residues. CDR1 is LGHDT and CDR2 is YNNKEL in the germline V gene (reference sequence). The CDR3 here is CASSQVHEQFF. Written as DNA, the CDR3 is TGTGCCAGCAGTCAAGTGCATGAGCAGTTCTTC.

This sequence joins TRBV6-1 and TRBJ2-1; 8 bases align to TRBD2. The ends lost 6 bases at V and 5 bases at J; junction bases unmatched: 15. CDR3 length equals 17 residues. Germline V gives CDR1 MNHNS, CDR2 SASEGT. CDR3: CASSDRGTGLGNNEQFF. The CDR3 bases are TGTGCCAGCAGCGATAGGGGGACGGGACTAGGGAACAATGAGCAGTTCTTC.

V usage is TRBV2 and J usage is TRBJ1-6, with 7 bases matching TRBD1. The junction had 4 bases not matched to a gene; V was cut back by 6 bases and J by 5 bases. This CDR3 has 14 amino acids. Germline CDR1 is SNHLY and CDR2 is FYNNEI. The DNA of the CDR3 is TGTGCCAGCAGGCCCACAGGGGATAATTCACCCCTCCACTTT. Translation: CASRPTGDNSPLHF. The full variable domain, completed using reference TRBV2 and TRBJ1-6, is EPEVTQTPSHQVTQMGQEVILRCVPISNHLYFYWYRQILGQKVEFLVSFYNNEISEKSEIFDDQFSVERPDGSNFTLKIRSTKLEDSAMYFCASRPTGDNSPLHFGNGTRLTVT.

This clonotype was recorded many times. The gene calls are TRBV9 and TRBJ2-1; D unclear. Per the germline V gene, CDR1 is SGDLS and CDR2 is YYNGEE. Trimming pared 0 bases from V and 12 bases from J, leaving 10 bases between. This CDR3 comprises 12 residues. The CDR3 coding sequence is TGTGCCAGCAGCGTAGAAGGCGGTGGGCAGTTCTTC. It is translated as CASSVEGGGQFF.

For this clonotype: A read error may be the cause here, since a much bigger clone is one base away. In DNA, the CDR3 is TGTGCCACCAGGGGCAGGGACCCTAGCTCCTACAATGAGCAGTACTTC. Its protein product is CATRGRDPSSYNEQYF. This rearrangement joins TRBV15 to TRBJ2-1, with D perhaps being TRBD1 or TRBD2 (5 bases each). The last part of the DNA fits TRBJ2-7 better; the J call may be wrong. Looked up from germline, CDR1 is LNHNV and CDR2 is YYDKDF (reference sequence). The CDR3 has 16 amino acids.

About this clonotype itself: Given a much more abundant clone one base away, this may be a read error. The chain carries TRBV24-1 and TRBJ2-5; 12 bases fit TRBD1. The DNA end is more similar to TRBJ2-1, so the J call may be wrong. The germline V gene has CDR1 KGHDR and CDR2 SFDVKD. CDR3 length equals 15 residues. CDR3 sequence (DNA): TGTGCCACCAGTGAGGGGGACAGGGGGCAAGAGACCCAGTTCTTC. This translates into CATSEGDRGQETQFF.

The chain is built from TRBV3-1 and TRBJ1-1, with a tentative D call TRBD1 (5 bases). Trimming removed 6 bases from V and 5 bases from J, with 13 bases in between. Germline V CDR1 and CDR2: LGHDT, YNNKEL (reference sequence). The CDR3 runs to 13 residues. The CDR3 loop reads CASSQIGGTEAFF. The CDR3 DNA follows: TGTGCCAGCAGTCAGATCGGGGGTACTGAAGCTTTCTTT.

This chain connects TRBV7-8 to TRBJ1-2; tentatively, D is TRBD1 (5 bases). The CDR3 totals 16 residues. The V gene lost 1 base and the J gene lost 0 bases, with 12 bases spanning the gap. Looked up from germline, CDR1 is SGHVS and CDR2 is FQNEAQ. The CDR3 region is CASSLGRQISNYGYTF. The CDR3 region has the DNA TGTGCCAGCAGCTTAGGCAGACAGATCTCTAACTATGGCTACACCTTC.

This clonotype was seen ten or more times. The J gene is TRBJ2-1, the V gene TRBV5-1, with D tentatively TRBD2 (6 bases). CDR3 length: 13 amino acids. CDR1 and CDR2 (germline): SGHRS, YFSETQ. With 2 bases removed from V and 10 bases from J, the gap between germline ends came to 13 bases. The CDR3 region is CASSFTDGREQFF. Here the CDR3 DNA reads TGCGCCAGCAGCTTTACGGACGGGAGAGAGCAGTTCTTC.

In this sample, this clonotype turned up many times. This chain joins TRBV2 and TRBJ2-1, with D unclear. This CDR3 is built from 11 residues. Germline loops: CDR1 SNHLY, CDR2 FYNNEI. Between the trimmed V and J ends, which lost 5 bases and 10 bases, there was a span of 9 bases. CDR3 amino acids: CASSPRWEQFF. The CDR3 nucleotides are TGTGCCAGCAGTCCACGTTGGGAGCAGTTCTTC.

CDR3 amino acids: CASSMGQGSYNEQFF. DNA for the CDR3: TGTGCCAGCAGCATGGGACAGGGGTCCTACAATGAGCAGTTCTTC. This chain links TRBV9 with TRBJ2-1; TRBD1 aligns across 10 bases. The V segment lost 4 bases and the J segment 1 base; nucleotides outside the gene matches: 2. This CDR3 has 15 residues. Germline values: CDR1 SGDLS, CDR2 YYNGEE.

Note on this clonotype: A much larger clone lies one base from this, so it may be a read error. The J gene is TRBJ1-6, the V gene TRBV12-3 or TRBV12-4, with D maybe TRBD1 (5 bases). This CDR3 spans 14 amino acids. The DNA for the CDR3 is TGTGCCACCGGTGACAGTCGATCGAATTCACCCCCCCACTTT. Translated, it gives CATGDSRSNSPPHF.

The table lists this clonotype with a few counts. With a much larger clone just one base away, this may be a read error. V gene TRBV12-3 or TRBV12-4 combines with J gene TRBJ2-5; a possible D gene is TRBD1 (5 bases). V dropped 4 bases and J dropped 5 bases, with 14 bases sitting between them. The CDR3 has 14 amino acids. DNA of the CDR3: TGTGCCAGCAGTTGTTGGGCAGGGTTCGAGACCCAGTACTTC. Its translation: CASSCWAGFETQYF.

V is TRBV28 and J is TRBJ1-1; D may be TRBD1 (6 bases). This CDR3 contains 15 residues. Germline V gene lookup returns CDR1 MDHEN and CDR2 SYDVKM. V was pared by 4 bases and J by 2 bases, with 14 bases between. The CDR3 sequence is CASSSSGQINTEAFF. The CDR3 nucleotides read TGTGCCAGCAGTTCATCAGGACAGATTAACACTGAAGCTTTCTTT.

This chain connects TRBV12-3 or TRBV12-4 to TRBJ1-1, with a possible D match to TRBD1 (5 bases). This CDR3 has 16 amino acids. Trimming removed 0 bases at V and 4 bases at J, with 15 bases between. The CDR3 sequence: CASSLASGRVSTEAFF. The CDR3 DNA reads TGTGCCAGCAGTTTAGCGTCGGGCAGGGTCAGCACTGAAGCTTTCTTT.

This clonotype occurred many times. V gene TRBV7-2 combines with J gene TRBJ1-2; D gene ambiguous. Germline CDR1 and CDR2: SGHTA and FQGNSA. The CDR3 runs 16 residues. Trimming left V 1 base short and J 1 base short, with 13 bases between. The CDR3 bases are TGTGCCAGCAGCTTAGTCAGAACGAACGTTAACTATGGCTACACCTTC. It specifies CASSLVRTNVNYGYTF.

This clonotype occurred a few times. This chain uses TRBV14 with TRBJ2-6; the D is unclear. Germline loops: CDR1 SGHDN, CDR2 FVKESK. Trimming stripped 7 bases from V and 2 bases from J, with 9 bases between. The CDR3 length is 14 residues. The CDR3 nucleotides read TGTGCCAGCACCGCCAATCCTGGGGCCAACGTCCTGACTTTC. Its protein product is CASTANPGANVLTF.